Listed below are T cell receptor beta chains from one sample, sequenced in a study of lymphopenia after photon versus proton radiotherapy. Profiled with immunoSEQ multiplex PCR; TCRdb holds only in-frame clones, not every one. This sample has about 34,000 clones, with nearly 85% found just once. The sample was peripheral blood, taken from a patient treated with proton-based radiotherapy. These receptors all stem from a woman aged 70-85 years with pancreatic cancer. The CDR3 runs from the conserved cysteine through the conserved F or W. A D gene is named only where the DNA matches it firmly. Clone sizes are given selectively: once, few, many, or a class where the clone is expanded.

cdr3_nt cdr3_aa clone_size j_call d_call v_call
TGTGCCAGCAGTTTTTACAGGGAAGGAGCTGAGCAGTTCTTC CASSFYREGAEQFF NA TRBJ2-1 NA TRBV28
TGTGCCTGGAGTGGGCAGGTCGGTAATGAAAAACTGTTTTTT CAWSGQVGNEKLFF once TRBJ1-4 NA TRBV30
TGTGCCAGCAGGACAGGGGGCGACACCGGGGAGCTGTTTTTT CASRTGGDTGELFF NA TRBJ2-2 TRBD1 TRBV25-1
TGCGCCAGCAGCTCCAAAGGTGGGACGGCCGACACTGAAGCTTTCTTT CASSSKGGTADTEAFF NA TRBJ1-1 NA TRBV5-1
TGTGCCAGCAGTTCGTTGCCAGATACGCAGTATTTT CASSSLPDTQYF NA TRBJ2-3 NA TRBV27
TGTGCCAGCAGCTTCGTAGCGGGACTCAACAATGAGCAGTTCTTC CASSFVAGLNNEQFF NA TRBJ2-1 TRBD2 TRBV7-3
TGTGCCAGCAAACTAGCGGGTGGTTACTCCTACGAGCAGTACTTC CASKLAGGYSYEQYF NA TRBJ2-7 TRBD2 TRBV28
TGCAGCGTCCTCGGACAGGGGAATACTAACTATGGCTACACCTTC CSVLGQGNTNYGYTF few TRBJ1-2 TRBD1 TRBV29-1
TGCGCCAGCAGCTCCTACGGCCAGCGGGGAAAGAACACCGGGGAGCTGTTTTTT CASSSYGQRGKNTGELFF NA TRBJ2-2 TRBD2 TRBV5-1
TGTGCCAGCAGTTTACAGAATTTTGGCAATCAGCCCCAGCATTTT CASSLQNFGNQPQHF few TRBJ1-5 NA TRBV28
TGTGCCAGTAGTGAAGACGGAACCTCCGATTCACCCCTCCACTTT CASSEDGTSDSPLHF NA TRBJ1-6 NA TRBV19
TGTGCCAGCAGCAGCCGAGGCGAGCAGTTCTTC CASSSRGEQFF NA TRBJ2-1 NA TRBV9
TGTGCCAGCAGTTTCCCCCTTAATGGCTACACCTTC CASSFPLNGYTF NA TRBJ1-2 NA TRBV28
TGTGCCAGCAGCAGATCGGGGACAGGGGGCATCTACGAGCAGTACTTC CASSRSGTGGIYEQYF NA TRBJ2-7 TRBD1 TRBV11-1
TGTGCCAGCAGTGCCTCCCCTAGCGGGCACGCCGGGGAGCTGTTTTTT CASSASPSGHAGELFF NA TRBJ2-2 TRBD2 TRBV27
TGTGCCAGCAGCGATGGACAGCAAGAGACCCAGTACTTC CASSDGQQETQYF NA TRBJ2-5 NA TRBV5-4
TGTGCCAGCAGTTACCATTACGATGGGCAGTACGAGCAGTACTTC CASSYHYDGQYEQYF few TRBJ2-7 NA TRBV6-5
TGCGCCAGCAGAGGGCAGGGGTACAATGAGCAGTTCTTC CASRGQGYNEQFF NA TRBJ2-1 NA TRBV5-1
TGTGCCAGCAGCTTAGAACGTTACAATGAGCAGTTCTTC CASSLERYNEQFF NA TRBJ2-1 NA TRBV7-2
TGTGCTAGTGGTTTGGTACGAGGAACAGGGGACCTTAGCAATCAGCCCCAGCATTTT CASGLVRGTGDLSNQPQHF NA TRBJ1-5 TRBD1 TRBV12-5
TGCAGTGCATCGGTCCCGGGAGGCGCCACTGAAGCTTTCTTT CSASVPGGATEAFF few TRBJ1-1 NA TRBV29-1
TGTGCCAGCAGGATCCTTACCCAAACCGGGACTAGCGGAAGGAATGAGCAGTTCTTC CASRILTQTGTSGRNEQFF few TRBJ2-1 TRBD2 TRBV27
TGTGCCAGCAGTGGGAGTGAGGGTTGGGAGACCCAGTACTTC CASSGSEGWETQYF NA TRBJ2-5 NA TRBV25-1
TGTGCCAGCAGGAGGACAGGGGTCGTCGCCGGGGAGCTGTTTTTT CASRRTGVVAGELFF NA TRBJ2-2 TRBD1 TRBV5-8
TGCGCCAGCAGCTTGGGTAGCGGCCTTGTAAATGAGCAGTTCTTC CASSLGSGLVNEQFF NA TRBJ2-1 NA TRBV5-1
TGTGCCAGCAGCCGCAGGGGTTCTAGGAAAAATGAGCAGTTCTTC CASSRRGSRKNEQFF NA TRBJ2-1 NA TRBV28
TGTGCCAGCACTGGGGGATGGAATGAGCAGTTCTTC CASTGGWNEQFF NA TRBJ2-1 NA TRBV6-6
TGTGCCAGCGGGGGACTTACAAGTGAAGCTTTCTTT CASGGLTSEAFF NA TRBJ1-1 NA TRBV28
TGTGCCATCAGTGAGCCCTCGACACCCGTCTACGAGCAGTACTTC CAISEPSTPVYEQYF NA TRBJ2-7 NA TRBV10-3
TGTGCCAGTAGTGTAGAGGACCAGCCCCAGCATTTT CASSVEDQPQHF NA TRBJ1-5 NA TRBV19
TGTGCCAGCAGTTCCGCAGGGGATTTAAATGAAGCTTTCTTT CASSSAGDLNEAFF NA TRBJ1-1 NA TRBV5-4
TGTGCCAGCAGCAAAGTGTGTCGGAGGAACACCGGGGAGCTGTTTTTT CASSKVCRRNTGELFF NA TRBJ2-2 NA TRBV21-1
TGTGCCAGCAGCCCTGACAGAATAGGACGCAATGAGCAGTTCTTC CASSPDRIGRNEQFF NA TRBJ2-1 NA TRBV7-9
TGTGCCTGGTCACAGGGTGACGGTGGCTACACCTTC CAWSQGDGGYTF once TRBJ1-2 NA TRBV30
TGTGCCAGCAGCTTGGTTCAGTCAGATACGCAGTATTTT CASSLVQSDTQYF NA TRBJ2-3 NA TRBV5-4
TGTGCCAGCAGCTTGCCAGCTAACTATGGCTACACCTTC CASSLPANYGYTF few TRBJ1-2 NA TRBV5-6
TGTGCCAGCTCACCAGGGGCGTCGAACACTGAAGCTTTCTTT CASSPGASNTEAFF NA TRBJ1-1 NA TRBV18
TGTGCCAGCAGCTTAGGGCTGGATACGCAGTATTTT CASSLGLDTQYF NA TRBJ2-3 NA TRBV7-9
TGTGCCAGCACCGATCTAGCGCAAGATACGCAGTATTTT CASTDLAQDTQYF NA TRBJ2-3 NA TRBV27
TGTGCCAGCAGCTTAGTTGTGGCAGAGAGCAAAGCTTTCTTT CASSLVVAESKAFF NA TRBJ1-1 NA TRBV7-2
TGTGCCAGGGGGGCCCGGTGTACAGTTGAGAGCAATCAGCCCCAGCATTTT CARGARCTVESNQPQHF NA TRBJ1-5 NA TRBV19
TGTGCCAGCAGGGAAAGGGACAGCCGGTACGAGCAGTACTTC CASRERDSRYEQYF NA TRBJ2-7 TRBD1 TRBV6-1